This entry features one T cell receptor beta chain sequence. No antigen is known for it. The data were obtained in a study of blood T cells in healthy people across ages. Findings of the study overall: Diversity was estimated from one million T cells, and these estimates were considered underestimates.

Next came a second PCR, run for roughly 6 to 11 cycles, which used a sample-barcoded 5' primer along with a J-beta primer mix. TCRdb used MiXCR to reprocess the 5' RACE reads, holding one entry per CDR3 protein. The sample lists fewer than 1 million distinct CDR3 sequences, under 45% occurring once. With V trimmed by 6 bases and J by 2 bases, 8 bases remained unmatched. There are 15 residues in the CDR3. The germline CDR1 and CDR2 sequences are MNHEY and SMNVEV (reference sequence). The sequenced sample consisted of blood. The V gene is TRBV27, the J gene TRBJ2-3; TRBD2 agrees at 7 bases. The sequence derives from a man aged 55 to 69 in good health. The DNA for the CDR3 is TGTGCCAGCAGGGGGGGGGGATTCGTCACAGATACGCAGTATTTT. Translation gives CASRGGGFVTDTQYF.